These 22 T cell receptor beta chains were all obtained from the same sample, sequenced in a study of cytomegalovirus exposure and HLA in healthy donors. PCR employed 60 Vbeta and 13 Jbeta primers. The protocol was immunoSEQ multiplex PCR, while the TCRdb copy is restricted to in-frame clones and leaves out a portion. The repertoire holds under 200,000 clones, roughly 80% seen once, with around 1.7% in the top ten. Sequenced material: PBMCs. Receptors were obtained from a woman aged 18-29 years in good health and CMV-seronegative.

The chain joins TRBV7-2 to TRBJ1-1; possible D gene TRBD1, 5 bases. There are 16 residues in the CDR3. In germline, CDR1 is SGHTA, CDR2 FQGNSA. The germline V and J ends were trimmed by 1 base and 1 base, with 13 bases remaining between them. CDR3 sequence reads: CASSLVGAGRNTEAFF. CDR3 DNA sequence: TGTGCCAGCAGCTTAGTAGGGGCAGGCCGGAACACTGAAGCTTTCTTT.

This clone occurred a few times. The CDR3 nucleotides are TGTGCCAGCAGTTACCTGGGGGCGGGCTACACCTTC. Amino acid sequence: CASSYLGAGYTF. V is TRBV6-5 and J is TRBJ1-2; D is possibly TRBD1 (6 bases). The CDR3 loop spans 12 amino acids. V gave up 2 bases and J gave up 8 bases, with 9 bases separating them. Germline CDR1 and CDR2: MNHEY and SVGAGI.

This chain links TRBV29-1 with TRBJ2-3; maybe TRBD2 (6 bases). V lost 1 base and J lost 0, with 11 bases in between. The CDR3 runs 15 residues. In germline, CDR1 is SQVTM, CDR2 ANQGSEA. The CDR3 region has the DNA TGCAGCGTTGAAGGGGGGGAGACTAGCACAGATACGCAGTATTTT. It translates to CSVEGGETSTDTQYF.

The chain joins TRBV2 to TRBJ1-1; 7 bases map to TRBD1. The ends lost 5 bases at V and 1 base at J; junction bases unmatched: 7. Germline-derived CDR1 and CDR2 are SNHLY and FYNNEI. This CDR3 is built from 15 residues. CDR3 amino acids: CASSRQGGSNTEAFF. The CDR3 bases are TGTGCCAGCAGTAGACAGGGTGGTTCGAACACTGAAGCTTTCTTT.

This clone has more than one count but fewer than ten. This chain uses TRBV28 with TRBJ2-7; 12 positions match TRBD2. From germline, CDR1 is MDHEN and CDR2 SYDVKM. This CDR3 has 14 residues. Losses at the gene ends were 5 bases for V and 4 bases for J; bases not matched to a gene: 3. The CDR3 DNA follows: TGTGCCAGCAGTACCGGGACTAGCGGGTACGAGCAGTACGTC. The encoded protein is CASSTGTSGYEQYV.

The chain joins TRBV5-4 to TRBJ2-3; D is perhaps TRBD2 (5 bases). This CDR3 is built from 15 residues. V was shortened by 1 base and J by 0 bases, with 9 bases between the two germline ends. CDR1 and CDR2 (germline): SGHNT, YYREEE (reference sequence). The CDR3 protein is CASSLRTQSTDTQYF. CDR3 sequence (DNA): TGTGCCAGCAGCTTGAGGACTCAAAGCACAGATACGCAGTATTTT.

V usage is TRBV11-2 and J usage is TRBJ2-7, with D perhaps matching TRBD1 (6 bases). Deletions cut 5 bases from V and 1 base from J, with 12 bases between. Germline loops: CDR1 SGHAT, CDR2 FQNNGV. CDR3 length: 14 amino acids. The CDR3 reads CASSLYTGSYEQYF. The CDR3 DNA reads as TGTGCCAGCAGCCTCTATACAGGGTCCTACGAGCAGTACTTC. The full variable domain, its missing parts supplied by reference TRBV11-2 and TRBJ2-7, is EAGVAQSPRYKIIEKRQSVAFWCNPISGHATLYWYQQILGQGPKLLIQFQNNGVVDDSQLPKDRFSAERLKGVDSTLKIQPAKLEDSAVYLCASSLYTGSYEQYFGPGTRLTVT.

The rearrangement joins TRBV28 to TRBJ2-7; D is uncertain. The ends were cut back, 6 bases at V and 6 bases at J, with 15 bases in the middle. Germline V gives CDR1 MDHEN, CDR2 SYDVKM. This CDR3 spans 13 amino acids. CDR3 loop: CASRTVLSGEQYF. DNA of the CDR3: TGTGCCAGCAGAACGGTGTTGTCCGGCGAGCAGTACTTC.

The V gene is TRBV5-1, the J gene TRBJ1-1, with 9 bases aligning to TRBD1. The CDR3 consists of 16 residues. The V segment lost 4 bases and the J segment 5 bases; nucleotides outside the gene matches: 12. The germline V gene has CDR1 SGHRS and CDR2 YFSETQ. This CDR3 is CASSPETGGLRTEAFF. CDR3 DNA sequence: TGCGCCAGCAGCCCGGAGACAGGGGGGTTAAGAACTGAAGCTTTCTTT.

This chain links TRBV7-2 with TRBJ2-1, with D possibly TRBD2 on 5 matching bases. Trimming removed 5 bases at V and 0 bases at J, with 11 bases between. The CDR3 runs 15 residues. Germline-derived CDR1 and CDR2 are SGHTA and FQGNSA. CDR3 sequence: CASSQLGSSYNEQFF. The CDR3 region has the DNA TGTGCCAGCAGCCAGCTGGGGAGCTCCTACAATGAGCAGTTCTTC.

The chain uses TRBV7-9 and TRBJ2-3, with a tentative D call TRBD2 (5 bases). Germline loops: CDR1 SEHNR, CDR2 FQNEAQ (reference sequence). V lost 5 bases and J 2 bases, leaving 17 bases between the germline ends. This CDR3 has 16 amino acids. The CDR3 DNA is TGTGCCAGCAGCCTACACACGGGCCTAGCCACAGATACGCAGTATTTT. This translates into CASSLHTGLATDTQYF.

The chain employs TRBV7-2 and TRBJ1-3, with D possibly matching TRBD1 (5 bases). Germline assignment: CDR1 SGHTA and CDR2 FQGNSA. V lost 5 bases, J lost 3 bases, and 17 bases lay in between. The CDR3 sequence is 16 residues long. For the CDR3, the DNA is TGTGCCAGCAGCCATGGAGGGGTCCGGGATGGAAACACCATATATTTT. Translation gives CASSHGGVRDGNTIYF.

J is TRBJ1-3 and V is TRBV7-9, with unresolved D. This CDR3 contains 15 residues. The germline V and J ends were trimmed by 3 bases and 4 bases, with 13 bases remaining between them. The V gene's germline CDR1 is SEHNR and CDR2 FQNEAQ (reference sequence). The CDR3, as DNA: TGTGCCAGCAGCTTTTACAGTGGATCGGGAAACACCATATATTTT. Translating it yields CASSFYSGSGNTIYF.

As regards this clone: Other DNA sequences in the sample encode the same CDR3. The CDR3 DNA reads TGCGCCAGCAGCCAGTCAGCGGGAGCCCGCAATGAGCAGTTCTTC. It encodes CASSQSAGARNEQFF. The V and J genes are TRBV4-3 and TRBJ2-1, with 8 bases matching TRBD2. CDR1 and CDR2 from the germline V gene are LGHNA and YSLEER. V lost 3 bases and J lost 6; bases outside the gene matches: 7. The CDR3 sequence is 15 residues long.

V is TRBV11-3 and J is TRBJ2-1; D is perhaps TRBD1 (6 bases). Germline V CDR1 and CDR2: SGHNT, YENEEA. This CDR3 has 15 amino acids. Trimming took 0 bases from V and 3 from J, leaving 9 bases between them. CDR3 nucleotides: TGTGCCAGCAGCTTAGATGAGGGGGACTACAATGAGCAGTTCTTC. Translated: CASSLDEGDYNEQFF.

The V call is TRBV28, the J call TRBJ2-7; D may be TRBD2 (5 bases). V was trimmed by 8 bases and J by 3 bases, leaving 11 bases between them. The CDR3 is made up of 12 amino acids. Germline CDR1 and CDR2: MDHEN and SYDVKM. The CDR3 DNA is TGTGCCAGCTCCGGGGAACGCTACGAGCAGTACTTC. It yields the protein CASSGERYEQYF.

CDR3 amino acids: CASSLRPSGISRSDEQFF. CDR3 nucleotide sequence: TGTGCCAGCAGCTTAAGGCCTAGCGGGATCTCACGGTCGGATGAGCAGTTCTTC. The chain has TRBV13 and TRBJ2-1; 9 nucleotides line up with TRBD2. V lost 2 bases to trimming and J lost 8 bases; unmatched junction nucleotides: 16. The CDR3 runs to 18 residues. Germline V lookup: CDR1 PRHDT, CDR2 FYEKMQ (reference sequence).

V gene TRBV6-1 combines with J gene TRBJ2-7; possible D gene TRBD1, 6 bases. V gave up 6 bases and J gave up 4 bases, with 10 bases separating them. Germline V CDR1 and CDR2: MNHNS, SASEGT. The CDR3 is 12 amino acids. The CDR3 reads CASRTDSYEQYV. CDR3 DNA sequence: TGTGCCAGCAGGACGGACAGTTACGAGCAGTACGTC.

The table lists this clone with a few counts. The genes are TRBV6-5 and TRBJ2-7, with D possibly matching TRBD1 (5 bases). The germline V and J ends were trimmed by 0 bases and 1 base, with 7 bases remaining between them. This CDR3 has 14 amino acids. The germline V gene has CDR1 MNHEY and CDR2 SVGAGI. CDR3 DNA: TGTGCCAGCAGTTACTCGAGGACATCCTACGAGCAGTACTTC. Amino acids: CASSYSRTSYEQYF.

The rearrangement uses TRBV9 and TRBJ2-7, with 7 bases that match TRBD2. This CDR3 region has 16 residues. Germline V lookup: CDR1 SGDLS, CDR2 YYNGEE. V lost 3 bases, J lost 3 bases, and 12 bases stayed unmatched. CDR3 sequence: CASSAFGLAESYEQYF. DNA of the CDR3: TGTGCCAGCAGCGCCTTTGGGCTAGCGGAAAGCTACGAGCAGTACTTC.

CDR3 protein: CASSLGHPQETQYF. In nucleotides, the CDR3 is TGTGCCAGCAGCTTAGGACATCCCCAAGAGACCCAGTACTTC. V is TRBV11-2 and J is TRBJ2-5; D is ambiguous. The CDR3 covers 14 residues. V gave up 1 base and J gave up 1 base, with 7 bases separating them. CDR1 and CDR2 from the germline V gene are SGHAT and FQNNGV.

The chain uses TRBV11-2 and TRBJ2-7, with a weak D call TRBD2 (5 bases). The V end lost 1 base, the J end lost 8 bases, and 15 bases lay between the germline ends. The CDR3 is 14 residues long. CDR1 and CDR2 from the germline V gene are SGHAT and FQNNGV. The CDR3 loop reads CASSLGSENWKQYF. CDR3 bases: TGTGCCAGCAGCTTAGGTAGCGAGAATTGGAAGCAGTACTTC.